This T cell receptor (beta chain) is from a study of blood T cell repertoires in COVID-19. In the source study's methods: Estimation of nucleated cell counts relied on the amplification of reference gene primers. TCRdb's table, derived via immunoSEQ multiplex PCR, lists solely in-frame clones and lacks some. V, J and clone size derive from that table, while D and trimming were established from the DNA sequence. In the table there are roughly 250,000 clones, approximately 85% of which are singletons. The ends were cut back, 0 bases at V and 5 bases at J, with 17 bases in the middle. CDR3 length equals 16 residues. Germline V gene lookup returns CDR1 SEHNR and CDR2 FQNEAQ (reference sequence).

V and J are TRBV7-9 and TRBJ2-7, with a possible D match to TRBD1 (5 bases). The specimen was PBMCs or T cells enriched from blood (not recorded which). The TCR originated in a woman in her 30s who had recovered from COVID-19. As DNA, the CDR3 is TGTGCCAGCAGCTTAGCGATGTGGGGCGCAACCAACGAGCAGTACTTC. Protein product: CASSLAMWGATNEQYF.